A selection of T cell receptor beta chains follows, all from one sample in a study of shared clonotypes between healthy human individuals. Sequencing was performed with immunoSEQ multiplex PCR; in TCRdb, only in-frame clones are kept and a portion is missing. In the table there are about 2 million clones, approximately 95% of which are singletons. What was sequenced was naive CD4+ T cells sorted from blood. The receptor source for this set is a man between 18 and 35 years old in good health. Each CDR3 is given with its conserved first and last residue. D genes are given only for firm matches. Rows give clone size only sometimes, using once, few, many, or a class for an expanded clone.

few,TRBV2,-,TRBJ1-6,TGTGCCAGCACCGGCCGACAGAGAAGACCCCTCCACTTT,CASTGRQRRPLHF
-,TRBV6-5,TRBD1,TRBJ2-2,TGTGCCAGCAGTCGCGGGACAGGGAGGGCCGGGGAGCTGTTTTTT,CASSRGTGRAGELFF
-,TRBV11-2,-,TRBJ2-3,TGTGCCAGCAGCTTATTTAGCCCGGTGGAGAGCACAGATACGCAGTATTTT,CASSLFSPVESTDTQYF
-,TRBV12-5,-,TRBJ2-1,TGTGCTAGTGAGGGTTACAATGAGCAGTTCTTC,CASEGYNEQFF
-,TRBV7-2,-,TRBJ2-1,TGTGCCAGCAGCTGGATAGGCGGCACAAGCTCCTACAATGAGCAGTTCTTC,CASSWIGGTSSYNEQFF
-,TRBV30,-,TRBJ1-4,TGTGCCTCCCGGGAGGGCACTAATGAAAAACTGTTTTTT,CASREGTNEKLFF
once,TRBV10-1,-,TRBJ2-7,TGCGCCAGCAGTCAGGTGGGGTCCGAGCAGTACTTC,CASSQVGSEQYF
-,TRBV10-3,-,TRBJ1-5,TGTGCCATCAGTGAGGCCGGGTTCGGCAATCAGCCCCAGCATTTT,CAISEAGFGNQPQHF
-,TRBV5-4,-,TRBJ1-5,TGTGCCAGCAGCTTGGGTGGGCAGGGGAGCAATCAGCCCCAGCATTTT,CASSLGGQGSNQPQHF
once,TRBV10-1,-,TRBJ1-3,TGCGCCAGCAGTGAGTTTCGACAGAGTACGGGAAACACCATATATTTT,CASSEFRQSTGNTIYF
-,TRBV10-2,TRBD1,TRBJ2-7,TGCGCCAGCAGTGAGGGGGGACAAAGACAGGGTCGGTACGAGCAGTACTTC,CASSEGGQRQGRYEQYF
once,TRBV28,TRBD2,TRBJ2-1,TGTGCCAGCAGTTTAAGCGGCGGCGGGGGGGCCCATGAGCAGTTCTTC,CASSLSGGGGAHEQFF
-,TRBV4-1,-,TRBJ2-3,TGCGCCAGCAGCCAAGAAGGGGACCCCACAGATACGCAGTATTTT,CASSQEGDPTDTQYF
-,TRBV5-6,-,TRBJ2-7,TGTGCCAGCAGCTTGGGTCCTATATCCCTCTACGAGCAGTACTTC,CASSLGPISLYEQYF
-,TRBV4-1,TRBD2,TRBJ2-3,TGCGCCAGCAGCCTTCGATCCTTACTAGCGGGGGGGCCAGATACGCAGTATTTT,CASSLRSLLAGGPDTQYF
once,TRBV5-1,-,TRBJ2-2,TGCGCCAGCAGCCCCTTTGGTAGCGTTGACACCGGGGAGCTGTTTTTT,CASSPFGSVDTGELFF
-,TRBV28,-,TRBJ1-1,TGTGCCAGCAGACAGGATGGCACTGAAGCTTTCTTT,CASRQDGTEAFF
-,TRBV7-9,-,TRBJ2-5,TGTGCCAGCAGCGCCGAAGGAGGGTACCAAGAGACCCAGTACTTC,CASSAEGGYQETQYF
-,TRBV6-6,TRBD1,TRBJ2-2,TGTGCCAGCAGTCCCGGGACAGGGAGGAGGGAGCTGTTTTTT,CASSPGTGRRELFF
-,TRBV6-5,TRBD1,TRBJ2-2,TGTGCCAGTGGACAGGGAAACACCGGGGAGCTGTTTTTT,CASGQGNTGELFF
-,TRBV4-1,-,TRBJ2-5,TGCGCCAGCAGCCCGATGGGGAGAAGGGAGACCCAGTACTTC,CASSPMGRRETQYF
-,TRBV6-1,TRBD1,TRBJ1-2,TGTGCCAGCAGTTCCCAGGGGGCGCCTAACTATGGCTACACCTTC,CASSSQGAPNYGYTF
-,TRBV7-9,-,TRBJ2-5,TGTGCCAGCAGCTTAGGAGTGGGGATCCAAGAGACCCAGTACTTC,CASSLGVGIQETQYF
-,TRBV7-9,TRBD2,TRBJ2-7,TGTGCCAGCAGCCAAAGGCCGGGACTAGGAGAAGGGGAGCAGTACTTC,CASSQRPGLGEGEQYF
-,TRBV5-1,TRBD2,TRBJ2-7,TGCGCCAGCAGCCGGGGACTAGCGGGAGCCCACGAGCAGTACTTC,CASSRGLAGAHEQYF
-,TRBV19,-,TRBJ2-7,TGTGCCAGTAGTACCGACAGTTTTACCTACGAGCAGTACTTC,CASSTDSFTYEQYF
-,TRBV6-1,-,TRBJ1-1,TGTGCCACCTCTGAAGCTTTCTTT,CATSEAFF
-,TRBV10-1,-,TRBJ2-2,TGCGCCAGCCGGGCAGGGACGAACACCGGGGAGCTGTTTTTT,CASRAGTNTGELFF
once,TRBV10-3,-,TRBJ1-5,TGTGCCATCAGTGAGGGGGTAAGCAATCAGCCCCAGCATTTT,CAISEGVSNQPQHF
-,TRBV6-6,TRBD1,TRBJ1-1,TGTGCCAGCAGGGTGACAGGGAGGATGAACACTGAAGCTTTCTTT,CASRVTGRMNTEAFF
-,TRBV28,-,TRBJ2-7,TGTGCCAGCAGTCGCCGGGGGGAGCAGTACTTC,CASSRRGEQYF
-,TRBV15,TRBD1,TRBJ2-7,TGTGCCACCAGCAGAGATCGTGACAGGGATCAGCAGTACTTC,CATSRDRDRDQQYF
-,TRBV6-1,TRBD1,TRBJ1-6,TGTGCCAGCAGTCATGGACAGGGAGAAAATTCACCCCTCCACTTT,CASSHGQGENSPLHF
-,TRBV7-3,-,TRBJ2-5,TGTGCCAGCAGCGAACAGGGATGGGGTCGGGAGACCCAGTACTTC,CASSEQGWGRETQYF
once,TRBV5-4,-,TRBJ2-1,TGTGCCATCCCCTCCCTACAGAAGCCCTCCAATGAGCAGTTCTTC,CAIPSLQKPSNEQFF
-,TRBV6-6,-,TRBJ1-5,TGTGCCAGCAGTAACAGGGACAGCAATCAGCCCCAGCATTTT,CASSNRDSNQPQHF
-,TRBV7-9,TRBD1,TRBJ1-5,TGTGCCAGCCGTCCGGGGACAGGCGGGAATCAGCCCCAGCATTTT,CASRPGTGGNQPQHF
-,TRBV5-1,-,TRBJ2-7,TGCGCCAGCAGCTTGGCCGGGACGGGAACCTACGAGCAGTACTTC,CASSLAGTGTYEQYF
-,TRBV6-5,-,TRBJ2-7,TGTGCCAGCAGTTACTCAACCCTGCGCAGCACCTACGAGCAGTACTTC,CASSYSTLRSTYEQYF
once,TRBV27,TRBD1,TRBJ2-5,TGTGCCAGCAGTTTAGGGACAGGGCCTTTAAAAGAGACCCAGTACTTC,CASSLGTGPLKETQYF
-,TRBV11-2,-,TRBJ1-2,TGTGCCAGCAGCACCGACCGGGACAAGGCCTATGGCTACACCTTC,CASSTDRDKAYGYTF
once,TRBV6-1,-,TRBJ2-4,TGTGCCAGCAGTGAAGAGCGGGAAAAGGGGGACATTCAGTACTTC,CASSEEREKGDIQYF
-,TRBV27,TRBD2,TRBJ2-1,TGTGCCAGCAGTTTTCGCCTAGCGGGGGGAAATGAGCAGTTCTTC,CASSFRLAGGNEQFF